This is a list of T cell receptor beta chains from one sample in a study of shared clonotypes between healthy human individuals. Data came from immunoSEQ multiplex PCR; TCRdb stores just in-frame clones and leaves some out. The table lists more than 2 million clones, approximately 92% of them singletons, with about 1.6% in the top ten. Source material: naive CD8+ T cells from PBMCs. All receptors come from a young man in good health. Some clones in this sample may be carry-over from other donors' samples. The CDR3 runs from the conserved cysteine through the conserved F or W. Fields, in order: D gene, clone size, V gene, J gene, CDR3 DNA, CDR3 protein. A D gene is named only where the DNA matches it firmly. Size is stated for part of the rows, as once, few or many counts, or as a class when the clone is expanded.

NA	NA	TRBV4-3	TRBJ2-2	TGCGCCAGCAGCCAAGGAATAGAGTTGAGTGGCGGGGAGCTGTTTTTT	CASSQGIELSGGELFF
TRBD2	NA	TRBV7-9	TRBJ2-7	TGTGCCAGCAGCCAAAGCGGGAGGAACTCCTACGAGCAGTACTTC	CASSQSGRNSYEQYF
NA	NA	TRBV11-3	TRBJ2-3	TGTGCCAGCAGTATAACAGATACGCAGTATTTT	CASSITDTQYF
NA	NA	TRBV4-1	TRBJ2-2	TGCGCCAGCAGCCAAGATAAGTTAGGGCCCGGGGAGCTGTTTTTT	CASSQDKLGPGELFF
NA	NA	TRBV19	TRBJ2-3	TGTGCCAGTACCTCCGGACCAGATACGCAGTATTTT	CASTSGPDTQYF
NA	NA	TRBV7-8	TRBJ2-3	TGTGCCAGCAGCCTACTCGGTCCTCGCACAGATACGCAGTATTTT	CASSLLGPRTDTQYF
NA	NA	TRBV5-8	TRBJ2-3	TGTGCCAGCAGCTTGGGTCGGATCGGGCCGGACTCCGGTACGCAGTATTTT	CASSLGRIGPDSGTQYF
NA	NA	TRBV5-5	TRBJ1-1	TGTGCCAGCAGCCAACAACGCCGTCCGATTAGTGAGGTCACTGAAGCTTTCTTT	CASSQQRRPISEVTEAFF
NA	NA	TRBV7-6	TRBJ2-7	TGTGCCAGCAGGGCCGTGGGTGCGGTGGAGCAGTACTTC	CASRAVGAVEQYF
NA	NA	TRBV6-4	TRBJ1-4	TGTGCCAGCAGTGTCCTCGACAGGACGAGAATCGGGTGGGCTAATGAAAAACTGTTTTTT	CASSVLDRTRIGWANEKLFF
NA	NA	TRBV27	TRBJ2-5	TGTGCCAGCAGGAGGGAGGAGACCCAGTACTTC	CASRREETQYF
NA	NA	TRBV18	TRBJ2-7	TGTGCCAGCTCACCAATCGAGCGTGGGACCTACGAGCAGTACTTC	CASSPIERGTYEQYF
NA	NA	TRBV7-2	TRBJ2-7	TGTGCCAGCAGCTTGACAGCGAGGGAGCAGTACTTC	CASSLTAREQYF
NA	once	TRBV6-4	TRBJ1-2	TGTGCCACCGGCCTCGGGTCTCGGCGTGGCTACACCTTC	CATGLGSRRGYTF
NA	NA	TRBV4-2	TRBJ2-7	TGTGCCAGCAGCTTCGGGGTCTCCTACGAGCAGTACTTC	CASSFGVSYEQYF
NA	NA	TRBV6-6	TRBJ2-7	TGTGCCAGCAGAGGTACCTACGAGCAGTACTTC	CASRGTYEQYF
NA	NA	TRBV9	TRBJ2-7	TGTGCCAGCAGCGTAGGTACGGGGGCCTCCTACGAGCAGTACTTC	CASSVGTGASYEQYF
NA	NA	TRBV27	TRBJ2-5	TGTGCCAGCAGTTTCCTCCCTCGGGGGGAGACCCAGTACTTC	CASSFLPRGETQYF
TRBD2	NA	TRBV7-9	TRBJ2-1	TGTGCCAGCAGCTTAAGCGGGACTCATGACGGTCATGAGCAGTTCTTC	CASSLSGTHDGHEQFF
TRBD1	NA	TRBV18	TRBJ2-7	TGTGCCAGCTCCCCTTGGGACAGCGCCTACGAGCAGTACTTC	CASSPWDSAYEQYF
NA	NA	TRBV30	TRBJ2-7	TGTGCCTGGAGTCTAGGCAGGGAGTTCTACGAGCAGTACTTC	CAWSLGREFYEQYF
NA	NA	TRBV12-5	TRBJ2-3	TGTGCTAGTGGTTTTCAGGGGGCGGGGGTAGATACGCAGTATTTT	CASGFQGAGVDTQYF
TRBD1	NA	TRBV7-6	TRBJ1-3	TGTGCCAGCAGCTTTCAGGGGGCAGGAAACACCATATATTTT	CASSFQGAGNTIYF
TRBD2	once	TRBV6-1	TRBJ2-7	TGTGCCAGCAGTGAGGGCCCCTGGGCGGGAGGGGAGTCCTACGAGCAGTACTTC	CASSEGPWAGGESYEQYF
NA	NA	TRBV13	TRBJ2-6	TGTGCCAGCAGCTTAGGCAACTCTGGGGCCAACGTCCTGACTTTC	CASSLGNSGANVLTF
NA	once	TRBV5-1	TRBJ2-7	TGCGCCAGCAGCTTGACAGGGAAGGGCTACGAGCAGTACTTC	CASSLTGKGYEQYF
NA	NA	TRBV6-4	TRBJ1-2	TGTGCCAGCAGTCCAAGGCCGACAGAAAGGAGCTATGGCTACACCTTC	CASSPRPTERSYGYTF
TRBD1	NA	TRBV4-3	TRBJ2-7	TGCGCCAGCAGCCAAGATGTGCGACAGGGGGACGAGCAGTACTTC	CASSQDVRQGDEQYF
NA	NA	TRBV9	TRBJ2-7	TGTGCCAGCAGCGAGAGTGGAGGTTCGGTCTACGAGCAGTACTTC	CASSESGGSVYEQYF
NA	NA	TRBV27	TRBJ2-4	TGTGCCAGCAGTCCTGAGGGGGGCATTCAGTACTTC	CASSPEGGIQYF
TRBD1	NA	TRBV7-9	TRBJ1-4	TGTGCCAGCAGCGACGGGACAGCCATTGGGGAAAATGAAAAACTGTTTTTT	CASSDGTAIGENEKLFF
NA	NA	TRBV28	TRBJ1-1	TGTGCCAGCAGCTTCACAGGGAACACTGAAGCTTTCTTT	CASSFTGNTEAFF
NA	NA	TRBV9	TRBJ1-4	TGTGCCAGCAGCCTTGGGACGGGTGAAAAACTGTTTTTT	CASSLGTGEKLFF
NA	NA	TRBV28	TRBJ1-2	TGTGCCAGCAGTCCCCTAATTAACTATGGCTACACCTTC	CASSPLINYGYTF
TRBD2	NA	TRBV10-3	TRBJ2-1	TGTGCCATCAGTGACCCGATGACTAGCGGGAGGGAGAATGAGCAGTTCTTC	CAISDPMTSGRENEQFF
NA	NA	TRBV5-1	TRBJ2-7	TGCGCCAGCAGCTTCATGTCCGAGCAGTACTTC	CASSFMSEQYF
NA	NA	TRBV5-4	TRBJ1-2	TGTGCCAGCAGCACAGACAGGCCCTATGGCTACACCTTC	CASSTDRPYGYTF
TRBD2	NA	TRBV9	TRBJ2-7	TGTGCCAGCAGCTACGGGGGGACCCCGTCCCACGAGCAGTACTTC	CASSYGGTPSHEQYF
TRBD2	NA	TRBV18	TRBJ2-7	TGTGCCAGCTCACTCCGGACTAGCGGGAGGGACAGCTACGAGCAGTACTTC	CASSLRTSGRDSYEQYF
NA	NA	TRBV5-6	TRBJ1-2	TGTGCCAGCAGCTTTGGTGAGACAGGCGGATACTATGGCTACACCTTC	CASSFGETGGYYGYTF
NA	NA	TRBV15	TRBJ2-7	TGTGCCACCAGCGCGACAGCGACAAACCGAGCCTACGAGCAGTACTTC	CATSATATNRAYEQYF
TRBD1	few	TRBV5-1	TRBJ1-1	TGCGCCAGCAGCTTGGATCACAGGGGTAGAACTGAAGCTTTCTTT	CASSLDHRGRTEAFF
TRBD1	NA	TRBV28	TRBJ2-7	TGTGCCAGCAGTTTATATCAGGGGGTCTACGAGCAGTACTTC	CASSLYQGVYEQYF
NA	NA	TRBV6-6	TRBJ2-1	TGTGCCAGCAGTTACATTCCGGGGAATGAGCAGTTCTTC	CASSYIPGNEQFF
TRBD1	NA	TRBV15	TRBJ2-7	TGTGCCACCAGCAGCAGAACCGGACAGGGGTTGACCTACGAGCAGTACTTC	CATSSRTGQGLTYEQYF
TRBD1	NA	TRBV7-8	TRBJ1-2	TGTGCCAGCAGCCTATACCGGGACAGGCTTGGCTACACCTTC	CASSLYRDRLGYTF
NA	NA	TRBV28	TRBJ1-5	TGTGCCAGCAGTTTATTTCCCGCAGGGGTGAATCAGCCCCAGCATTTT	CASSLFPAGVNQPQHF
NA	NA	TRBV15	TRBJ2-4	TGTGCCACCAGCAGAGTAGCTCACCCGGCGGCTCAGTACTTC	CATSRVAHPAAQYF
NA	NA	TRBV7-9	TRBJ1-2	TGTGCCAGCAGCTTACCCCTCGGGACGGCGAGGTTC	CASSLPLGTARF
TRBD2	NA	TRBV9	TRBJ2-7	TGTGCCAGCAGCGGACTAGCGGGAGGCTACGAGCAGTACTTC	CASSGLAGGYEQYF
NA	NA	TRBV10-3	TRBJ1-1	TGTGCCATCAGTGAGTCAACTGAAGCTTTCTTT	CAISESTEAFF
NA	NA	TRBV7-8	TRBJ1-4	TGTGCCAGCAGCTTAGTCGGAGTAATGGATGAAAAACTGTTTTTT	CASSLVGVMDEKLFF